This T cell receptor (beta chain) comes out of a study of identical twins. General observations from the study: With monozygotic twins, out-of-frame TCR alpha sharing exceeded what models estimated. Insertion counts were lower in abundant cord blood beta clonotypes, a trend that memory repertoires did not show.

This clonotype was detected only a few times. Its antigen is undetermined. Every donor was a healthy Caucasian. Template switching added a universal primer binding site, and final cDNA carried unique molecular identifiers. From the 5' RACE reads, TCRdb called clonotypes with MiXCR, one entry per CDR3 protein. The data hold around 1.7 million distinct CDR3 sequences, with around 29% observed a single time. The germline V gene has CDR1 LGHNA and CDR2 YNFKEQ. J lost 11 bases, V lost 0 bases, and 15 bases had no gene match. The CDR3 runs to 16 residues. The chain recombines TRBV4-2 with TRBJ2-5; TRBD2 agrees at 7 bases. Sequenced sample: cord blood. The receptor's source is a newborn girl in good health. CDR3 amino acids: CASSQDTGGSYNEQYF. As DNA, the CDR3 is TGTGCCAGCAGCCAAGATACGGGCGGGAGCTACAATGAGCAGTACTTC.